This TCR beta chain was profiled in a study of blood T cell repertoires in COVID-19. CDR1 is SGHRS and CDR2 is YFSETQ in the germline V gene. This CDR3 is 16 amino acids long. J was trimmed by 8 bases and V by 5 bases; bases with no gene match: 17. The method was immunoSEQ multiplex PCR; TCRdb's version includes in-frame clones alone and lacks a portion of them. The data hold about 190,000 clones, with around 90% observed a single time. The chain recombines TRBV5-1 with TRBJ1-2, with 8 bases fitting TRBD1. The sequenced material came from peripheral blood. This TCR derives from a man over 45 with acute or convalescent COVID-19. CDR3 residues: CASRGTGSLLLGGYTF. The CDR3 bases are TGCGCCAGCAGAGGGACAGGTTCCCTCTTGTTGGGGGGCTACACCTTC.